These T cell receptor beta chains were read from a single sample in a study of blood T cells in healthy people across ages. TCRdb re-derived calls from the 5' RACE reads in MiXCR, one entry per CDR3 protein. The sample shows 1.8 million or so distinct CDR3 sequences, approximately 39% of them seen only once. Sample: blood. These receptors came from a human donor in good health. CDR3s include the opening cysteine and the closing phenylalanine or tryptophan. Each record gives: V gene, clone size, D gene, J gene, CDR3 protein, CDR3 DNA. The D gene is left open where the match is weak. Some rows mark clone size as missing; the rest say once, few, many or name a class of expanded clone.

V: TRBV4-3; size: .; D: .; J: TRBJ2-1; CDR3: CASSQDRDTHNEQFF; DNA: TGCGCCAGCAGCCAAGATCGGGACACCCACAATGAGCAGTTCTTC
V: TRBV20-1; size: once; D: .; J: TRBJ2-3; CDR3: CSASSVGGAADTQYF; DNA: TGCAGTGCTAGTTCCGTGGGGGGGGCCGCAGATACGCAGTATTTT
V: TRBV7-2; size: few; D: .; J: TRBJ2-1; CDR3: CASSLVDSSYNEQFF; DNA: TGTGCCAGCAGCTTAGTTGACAGCTCCTACAATGAGCAGTTCTTC
V: TRBV5-1; size: .; D: .; J: TRBJ2-2; CDR3: CASSLTSSGVSGELFF; DNA: TGCGCCAGCAGCCTGACTAGTTCCGGAGTGTCCGGGGAGCTGTTTTTT
V: TRBV7-2; size: few; D: .; J: TRBJ1-1; CDR3: CASSLVGGRGTEAFF; DNA: TGTGCCAGCAGCTTAGTCGGGGGGAGAGGTACTGAAGCTTTCTTT
V: TRBV12-3/TRBV12-4; size: few; D: TRBD1; J: TRBJ2-1; CDR3: CASSLLPRQGNEQFF; DNA: TGTGCCAGCAGTTTATTGCCGAGACAGGGCAATGAGCAGTTCTTC
V: TRBV2; size: .; D: .; J: TRBJ1-2; CDR3: CASSEAATYGYTF; DNA: TGTGCCAGCAGTGAAGCGGCAACCTATGGCTACACCTTC
V: TRBV15; size: few; D: .; J: TRBJ2-5; CDR3: CATSRDRREQETQYF; DNA: TGTGCCACCAGCAGAGATCGCAGGGAGCAAGAGACCCAGTACTTC
V: TRBV20-1; size: few; D: .; J: TRBJ1-4; CDR3: CSGQGSFPEKLFF; DNA: TGCAGTGGGCAGGGCTCTTTCCCCGAAAAACTGTTTTTT
V: TRBV28; size: .; D: TRBD2; J: TRBJ2-5; CDR3: CASSLLLAGGQETQYF; DNA: TGTGCCAGCAGTTTGCTCCTAGCGGGGGGGCAAGAGACCCAGTACTTC
V: TRBV27; size: few; D: TRBD2; J: TRBJ2-5; CDR3: CASSLSTSGRGETQYF; DNA: TGTGCCAGCAGTTTGAGTACTAGCGGGCGAGGGGAGACCCAGTACTTC
V: TRBV12-3/TRBV12-4; size: .; D: .; J: TRBJ1-4; CDR3: CASSPPGLGVEKLFF; DNA: TGTGCCAGCAGTCCCCCAGGACTCGGAGTTGAAAAACTGTTTTTT
V: TRBV12-3/TRBV12-4; size: few; D: TRBD1; J: TRBJ2-6; CDR3: CASSIYRGSGANVLTF; DNA: TGTGCCAGCAGTATATACAGGGGGTCTGGGGCCAACGTCCTGACTTTC
V: TRBV3-1; size: .; D: .; J: TRBJ2-5; CDR3: CASSQVRGWETQYF; DNA: TGTGCCAGCAGCCAAGTAAGGGGATGGGAGACCCAGTACTTC
V: TRBV15; size: .; D: .; J: TRBJ1-4; CDR3: CATSRETGEYSEKLFF; DNA: TGTGCCACCAGCAGAGAAACGGGGGAGTATAGTGAAAAACTGTTTTTT
V: TRBV6-5; size: .; D: .; J: TRBJ2-4; CDR3: CATRTPGLGIQYF; DNA: TGTGCCACCCGAACACCGGGGCTTGGGATTCAGTACTTC
V: TRBV20-1; size: few; D: .; J: TRBJ1-2; CDR3: CSAKLVEGVYGYTF; DNA: TGCAGTGCTAAACTCGTAGAGGGCGTCTATGGCTACACCTTC
V: TRBV20-1; size: .; D: .; J: TRBJ2-2; CDR3: CSAQGTGELFF; DNA: TGCAGTGCGCAGGGTACCGGGGAGCTGTTTTTT
V: TRBV20-1; size: few; D: .; J: TRBJ2-7; CDR3: CSARADPKGLYEQYF; DNA: TGCAGTGCTAGAGCGGACCCGAAGGGGCTATACGAGCAGTACTTC
V: TRBV7-3; size: .; D: TRBD1; J: TRBJ2-1; CDR3: CASSPAGTGWDEQFF; DNA: TGTGCCAGCAGCCCGGCGGGGACAGGGTGGGATGAGCAGTTCTTC
V: TRBV7-9; size: once; D: .; J: TRBJ2-1; CDR3: CASSPRTGRRFQETQFF; DNA: TGTGCCAGCAGCCCTAGGACGGGACGGAGGTTCCAAGAGACCCAGTTCTTC
V: TRBV12-3/TRBV12-4; size: few; D: .; J: TRBJ2-7; CDR3: CASAPPAGTRRTNPYEQYF; DNA: TGTGCCAGCGCCCCACCGGCCGGGACACGGAGAACCAACCCCTACGAGCAGTACTTC
V: TRBV4-2; size: many; D: TRBD2; J: TRBJ2-1; CDR3: CASSPLGGLAGPYNEQFF; DNA: TGTGCCAGCAGCCCCCTCGGGGGACTAGCGGGGCCTTACAATGAGCAGTTCTTC
V: TRBV6-2/TRBV6-3; size: .; D: .; J: TRBJ1-5; CDR3: CASTLYSNQPQHF; DNA: TGTGCCAGCACCTTGTATAGCAATCAGCCCCAGCATTTT
V: TRBV7-2; size: .; D: .; J: TRBJ2-7; CDR3: CASNLLGYEQYF; DNA: TGTGCCAGCAACCTCTTAGGGTACGAGCAGTACTTC
V: TRBV6-6; size: many; D: TRBD2; J: TRBJ2-4; CDR3: CASSYPGLAAHKNIQYF; DNA: TGTGCCAGCAGTTACCCCGGACTAGCGGCCCACAAAAACATTCAGTACTTC
V: TRBV7-9; size: .; D: .; J: TRBJ1-2; CDR3: CASSLSASAFTF; DNA: TGTGCCAGCAGCTTGTCTGCATCGGCGTTCACCTTC
V: TRBV20-1; size: .; D: TRBD1; J: TRBJ2-7; CDR3: CSATQGALHEQYF; DNA: TGCAGTGCCACCCAGGGGGCGCTCCACGAGCAGTACTTC
V: TRBV5-1; size: .; D: .; J: TRBJ1-5; CDR3: CASRPEPGLLNQPQHF; DNA: TGCGCCAGCAGACCGGAACCGGGACTTCTGAATCAGCCCCAGCATTTT
V: TRBV7-9; size: .; D: .; J: TRBJ1-1; CDR3: CASSLDGPEAFF; DNA: TGTGCCAGCAGCTTAGACGGGCCTGAAGCTTTCTTT
V: TRBV7-2; size: few; D: .; J: TRBJ2-7; CDR3: CASSSKGTESYEQYF; DNA: TGTGCCAGCAGCTCCAAAGGGACGGAGAGCTACGAGCAGTACTTC
V: TRBV20-1; size: .; D: TRBD1; J: TRBJ1-1; CDR3: CSARDPSGTGGFGTEAFF; DNA: TGCAGTGCTAGAGATCCCTCCGGGACAGGGGGGTTCGGGACTGAAGCTTTCTTT
V: TRBV27; size: few; D: .; J: TRBJ1-6; CDR3: CATGLRGDTSSLHF; DNA: TGTGCCACCGGGCTACGGGGAGACACCTCGTCCCTCCACTTT
V: TRBV6-6; size: .; D: TRBD2; J: TRBJ2-1; CDR3: CVSTAAGGPGNEQFF; DNA: TGTGTCAGCACGGCGGCGGGGGGGCCGGGAAATGAGCAGTTCTTC
V: TRBV6-1; size: .; D: TRBD2; J: TRBJ2-3; CDR3: CASSELSGGVADTQYF; DNA: TGTGCCAGCAGTGAACTTAGCGGGGGGGTCGCAGATACGCAGTATTTT
V: TRBV5-4; size: .; D: TRBD1; J: TRBJ1-4; CDR3: CASSSSGTGGEKLFF; DNA: TGTGCCAGCAGCTCATCCGGGACAGGCGGTGAAAAACTGTTTTTT
V: TRBV7-9; size: .; D: .; J: TRBJ2-1; CDR3: CASSLGARGLDEQFF; DNA: TGTGCCAGCAGCTTAGGGGCGCGGGGCCTCGATGAGCAGTTCTTC
V: TRBV2; size: few; D: .; J: TRBJ2-7; CDR3: CASSEASAGRPYEQYF; DNA: TGTGCCAGCAGTGAAGCGTCGGCAGGCCGACCCTACGAGCAGTACTTC
V: TRBV6-5; size: .; D: .; J: TRBJ2-7; CDR3: CASSSGLTGTYEQYF; DNA: TGTGCCAGCAGCTCGGGTCTAACAGGGACCTACGAGCAGTACTTC
V: TRBV9; size: .; D: TRBD2; J: TRBJ2-3; CDR3: CASSVAGGGVPDTQYF; DNA: TGTGCCAGCAGCGTAGCAGGCGGGGGGGTCCCAGATACGCAGTATTTT
V: TRBV6-1; size: .; D: .; J: TRBJ1-1; CDR3: CASSDWGDPNTEAFF; DNA: TGTGCCAGCAGTGATTGGGGGGATCCGAACACTGAAGCTTTCTTT
V: TRBV4-1; size: .; D: .; J: TRBJ1-2; CDR3: CASSQGAAPRGYTF; DNA: TGCGCCAGCAGCCAAGGGGCAGCCCCGAGGGGCTACACCTTC
V: TRBV20-1; size: few; D: TRBD2; J: TRBJ2-3; CDR3: CSARGPRSGARTDTQYF; DNA: TGCAGTGCTAGAGGACCGAGGAGCGGGGCTAGGACAGATACGCAGTATTTT
V: TRBV20-1; size: .; D: .; J: TRBJ1-2; CDR3: CSAPFGGTNYGYTF; DNA: TGCAGTGCTCCCTTCGGGGGTACGAACTATGGCTACACCTTC
V: TRBV24-1; size: .; D: .; J: TRBJ2-5; CDR3: CATSDETNQETQYF; DNA: TGTGCCACCAGTGATGAGACAAACCAAGAGACCCAGTACTTC
V: TRBV7-6; size: .; D: .; J: TRBJ2-5; CDR3: CASSLEWYETQYF; DNA: TGTGCCAGCAGCTTAGAGTGGTACGAGACCCAGTACTTC
V: TRBV10-3; size: .; D: .; J: TRBJ2-3; CDR3: CAISRRGDTDTQYF; DNA: TGTGCCATCAGTAGGAGGGGAGACACAGATACGCAGTATTTT
V: TRBV24-1; size: few; D: TRBD1; J: TRBJ2-6; CDR3: CAVQRDRGRRGANVLTF; DNA: TGTGCCGTACAGAGGGACAGGGGGCGGAGAGGGGCCAACGTCCTGACTTTC
V: TRBV29-1; size: .; D: .; J: TRBJ2-7; CDR3: CSVVGLAAYEQYF; DNA: TGCAGCGTTGTGGGTCTGGCTGCCTACGAGCAGTACTTC
V: TRBV7-9; size: few; D: .; J: TRBJ2-1; CDR3: CASSLWYSSSNEQFF; DNA: TGTGCCAGCAGCTTATGGTACTCATCTTCCAATGAGCAGTTCTTC
V: TRBV2; size: .; D: TRBD2; J: TRBJ2-7; CDR3: CATKAPGGAYEQYF; DNA: TGTGCCACCAAGGCCCCGGGGGGGGCCTACGAGCAGTACTTC
V: TRBV25-1; size: few; D: .; J: TRBJ2-5; CDR3: CASSDHRRPQETQYF; DNA: TGTGCCAGCAGTGACCACCGCCGGCCCCAAGAGACCCAGTACTTC
V: TRBV6-5; size: few; D: .; J: TRBJ1-1; CDR3: CASSTIGTEAFF; DNA: TGTGCCAGCAGTACGATCGGCACTGAAGCTTTCTTT
V: TRBV7-9; size: .; D: TRBD2; J: TRBJ2-7; CDR3: CASGGEAYEQYF; DNA: TGTGCCAGCGGGGGGGAGGCCTACGAGCAGTACTTC
V: TRBV24-1; size: few; D: .; J: TRBJ1-5; CDR3: CATSASSKTPQVDQPQHF; DNA: TGTGCCACCAGTGCCTCTAGCAAAACTCCTCAGGTTGATCAGCCCCAGCATTTT
V: TRBV9; size: .; D: .; J: TRBJ2-1; CDR3: CASTSKDRSSYNEQFF; DNA: TGTGCCAGCACCTCAAAAGACAGGTCCTCCTACAATGAGCAGTTCTTC
V: TRBV2; size: .; D: .; J: TRBJ2-1; CDR3: CAGSTTGAGEQFF; DNA: TGTGCCGGCAGTACGACCGGCGCTGGTGAGCAGTTCTTC